These 22 T cell receptor beta chains were sequenced from one sample in a study of regulatory T cells in long-lasting Graves disease. Both iRepertoire HTBI primers and Arm-PCR of CDR3 regions were used to build the TCR beta libraries. Via MiXCR, TCRdb re-called the multiplex PCR reads, giving one row per CDR3 protein. The sample includes fewer than 450,000 distinct CDR3 sequences, under 25% of them seen just once. Indicated time point: persistent/refractory GD, antithyroid drugs over 5 years with positive TRAb. PBMC RNA was the source of the TCR library. The source material was peripheral blood mononuclear cells (PBMCs), sampled when the disease was refractory, from a patient treated with antithyroid drugs. The source is a female donor with Graves disease.

This clonotype was observed a handful of times. V gene TRBV7-3 combines with J gene TRBJ1-1; D is unclear. Trimming removed 2 bases from V and 0 bases from J, with 4 bases in between. Germline CDR1 and CDR2: SGHTA and FQGTGA. This CDR3 has 13 amino acids. The chain's CDR3 is CASSLWLNTEAFF. The DNA for the CDR3 is TGTGCCAGCAGCTTATGGTTGAACACTGAAGCTTTCTTT. The whole variable domain, filled in from reference TRBV7-3 and TRBJ1-1, reads GAGVSQTPSNKVTEKGKYVELRCDPISGHTALYWYRQSLGQGPEFLIYFQGTGAADDSGLPNDRFFAVRPEGSVSTLKIQRTERGDSAVYLCASSLWLNTEAFFGQGTRLTVV.

This clonotype has at least ten counts. The J gene is TRBJ2-7, the V gene TRBV6-1, with 10 nucleotides matching TRBD1. CDR3 length equals 16 residues. V shed 6 bases, J shed 3 bases, and the junction held 11 bases outside the gene matches. Germline CDR1 MNHNS, CDR2 SASEGT. The CDR3 DNA reads TGTGCCAGCAGGCGGCATTCTGGACAGGGGGTCTACGAGCAGTACTTC. It is translated as CASRRHSGQGVYEQYF.

The sample holds many counts of this clonotype. This chain joins TRBV11-3 and TRBJ1-1; the D is unclear. With 5 bases removed from V and 4 bases from J, the gap between germline ends came to 11 bases. CDR1 and CDR2 from the germline V gene are SGHNT and YENEEA. This CDR3 comprises 13 residues. The CDR3 loop is CASSKGEGTEAFF. CDR3 DNA: TGTGCCAGCAGCAAAGGTGAGGGCACTGAAGCTTTCTTT. Full variable domain (rest looked up from reference TRBV11-3 and TRBJ1-1): EAGVVQSPRYKIIEKKQPVAFWCNPISGHNTLYWYLQNLGQGPELLIRYENEEAVDDSQLPKDRFSAERLKGVDSTLKIQPAELGDSAVYLCASSKGEGTEAFFGQGTRLTVV.

The genes are TRBV27 and TRBJ2-2, with 7 bases lining up with TRBD1. V shed 5 bases and J 7 bases; nucleotides not matched to a gene: 7. The length of the CDR3 is 14 residues. Germline values: CDR1 MNHEY, CDR2 SMNVEV (reference sequence). The DNA of the CDR3 is TGTGCCAGCAGTCTAGGGACAGTAGGCGGGGAGCTGTTTTTT. Translated, it gives CASSLGTVGGELFF.

This clonotype was picked up many times. The CDR3 protein is CASSLVGRETEKLFF. The CDR3 nucleotides read TGTGCCAGCAGCTTAGTGGGCAGGGAGACTGAAAAACTGTTTTTT. The genes are TRBV7-2 and TRBJ1-4; tentatively, D is TRBD1 (5 bases). Germline V CDR1 and CDR2: SGHTA, FQGNSA. Trimming pared 1 base from V and 7 bases from J, leaving 13 bases between. The CDR3 spans 15 residues.

This clonotype showed up many times. This chain links TRBV28 with TRBJ1-1, with a possible D match to TRBD1 (5 bases). This CDR3 comprises 17 residues. Trimming removed 7 bases at V and 0 bases at J, with 21 bases between. In germline, CDR1 is MDHEN, CDR2 SYDVKM. The CDR3 reads CASTSLTHRNMNTEAFF. The DNA of the CDR3 is TGTGCCAGCACCTCTTTGACACACAGGAACATGAACACTGAAGCTTTCTTT.

The sample holds many counts of this clonotype. The DNA is left out, because the CDR3 cannot be placed on it with certainty; the CDR3 is given as TCRdb lists it. This chain links TRBV29-1 with TRBJ2-5. With termini counted, the CDR3 has 14 amino acids. CDR1 is SQVTM, CDR2 ANQGSEA, per germline. The CDR3 protein is CSVEFGSGLETQYF.

This chain links TRBV7-3 with TRBJ2-2; 12 nucleotides agree with TRBD1. V gave up 5 bases and J gave up 0 bases; unmatched junction bases: 10. This CDR3 is built from 19 residues. Germline loops: CDR1 SGHTA, CDR2 FQGTGA. CDR3 bases: TGTGCCAGCAGCCCAGGGACAGGGGGCAGGATTGCGAACACCGGGGAGCTGTTTTTT. It is translated as CASSPGTGGRIANTGELFF.

This clonotype was observed at least ten times. The chain joins TRBV11-1 to TRBJ2-7; TRBD1 or TRBD2 may be the D gene (6 bases each). The V and J ends lost 5 bases and 3 bases respectively, with 14 bases between them. The CDR3 extends over 14 amino acids. In germline, CDR1 is SGHAT, CDR2 FQDESV (reference sequence). The CDR3 nucleotides are TGTGCCAGCAGCCCCCAAGGGGGGATCTACGAGCAGTACTTC. Its translation is CASSPQGGIYEQYF. The full variable domain, in which reference TRBV11-1 and TRBJ2-7 provide the parts outside the CDR3, is EAEVAQSPRYKITEKSQAVAFWCDPISGHATLYWYRQILGQGPELLVQFQDESVVDDSQLPKDRFSAERLKGVDSTLKIQPAELGDSAMYLCASSPQGGIYEQYFGPGTRLTVT.

There are a few counts of this clonotype. The V and J genes are TRBV29-1 and TRBJ1-1; D unclear. Germline V lookup: CDR1 SQVTM, CDR2 ANQGSEA. With 4 bases removed from V and 5 bases from J, the gap between germline ends came to 14 bases. This CDR3 has 13 amino acids. Here the CDR3 reads CSVAGSGTTEAFF. The CDR3 DNA reads as TGCAGCGTTGCGGGGTCCGGAACGACTGAAGCTTTCTTT. The full variable domain, its missing parts supplied by reference TRBV29-1 and TRBJ1-1, is SAVISQKPSRDICQRGTSLTIQCQVDSQVTMMFWYRQQPGQSLTLIATANQGSEATYESGFVIDKFPISRPNLTFSTLTVSNMSPEDSSIYLCSVAGSGTTEAFFGQGTRLTVV.

This clonotype appeared once. This rearrangement joins TRBV27 to TRBJ2-2, with unresolved D. Trimming took 2 bases from V and 3 from J, leaving 7 bases between them. The CDR3 runs 14 residues. Germline V lookup: CDR1 MNHEY, CDR2 SMNVEV (reference sequence). The DNA for the CDR3 is TGTGCCAGCAGTTTAGTTCCACACACCGGGGAGCTGTTTTTT. Protein product: CASSLVPHTGELFF.

This sequence joins TRBV30 and TRBJ1-1; tentative D call: TRBD1 (6 bases). Germline CDR1 and CDR2: GTSNPN and SVGIG (reference sequence). Trimming removed 1 base at V and 1 base at J, with 13 bases between. This CDR3 contains 15 residues. The CDR3 region is CAWSEERGRNTEAFF. The CDR3, as DNA: TGTGCCTGGAGTGAGGAGAGGGGGAGGAACACTGAAGCTTTCTTT. The whole variable domain, filled in from reference TRBV30 and TRBJ1-1, reads SQTIHQWPATLVQPVGSPLSLECTVEGTSNPNLYWYRQAAGRGLQLLFYSVGIGQISSEVPQNLSASRPQDRQFILSSKKLLLSDSGFYLCAWSEERGRNTEAFFGQGTRLTVV.

Only a few counts were recorded for this clonotype. V usage is TRBV19 and J usage is TRBJ1-1; no reliable D call. This CDR3 has 12 amino acids. Deletions cut 8 bases from V and 3 bases from J, with 10 bases between. Per germline, CDR1 LNHDA and CDR2 SQIVND (reference sequence). The CDR3 bases are TGTGCCAGTGGTGAGTTGGACACTGAAGCTTTCTTT. Encoded protein: CASGELDTEAFF.

The J gene is TRBJ2-7, the V gene TRBV27; 7 nucleotides match TRBD1. This CDR3 spans 14 amino acids. Germline V gives CDR1 MNHEY, CDR2 SMNVEV (reference sequence). The V segment lost 8 bases and the J segment 3 bases; nucleotides outside the gene matches: 10. The CDR3 region has the DNA TGTGCCAGCCTAGATCGGGCAGGGGGCTACGAGCAGTACTTC. Its translation is CASLDRAGGYEQYF.

This clonotype was counted many times. The V and J genes are TRBV7-9 and TRBJ1-4; D might be TRBD1 (6 bases). The V end lost 3 bases, the J end lost 6 bases, and 8 bases lay between the germline ends. Germline assignment: CDR1 SEHNR and CDR2 FQNEAQ (reference sequence). This CDR3 has 13 amino acids. The CDR3 loop reads CASSFPGDEKLFF. Here the CDR3 DNA reads TGTGCCAGCAGCTTCCCAGGGGATGAAAAACTGTTTTTT.

This clonotype was picked up many times. The chain employs TRBV15 and TRBJ2-5; D is uncertain. Germline V CDR1 and CDR2: LNHNV, YYDKDF (reference sequence). The CDR3 is made up of 13 amino acids. Trimming removed 0 bases at V and 2 bases at J, with 4 bases between. CDR3 protein: CATSRDSQETQYF. As DNA, the CDR3 is TGTGCCACCAGCAGAGACAGTCAAGAGACCCAGTACTTC.

This clonotype was detected a few times. This chain uses TRBV24-1 with TRBJ2-3, with D uncertain. CDR1 is KGHDR and CDR2 is SFDVKD in the germline V gene. The CDR3 has 12 amino acids. Trimming took off 7 bases at V and 0 bases at J, with 4 bases between the two ends. Here the CDR3 DNA reads TGTGCCACCAGCAAAAGCACAGATACGCAGTATTTT. Its protein is CATSKSTDTQYF.

Turning to this clonotype: A much more abundant neighbour one base away suggests this may be a read error. This sequence joins TRBV3-1 and TRBJ2-5; D is uncertain. The CDR3 covers 11 residues. The germline CDR1 and CDR2 sequences are LGHDT and YNNKEL (reference sequence). The CDR3 bases are TGTGCCGGCAGCCAAGACTTCGTCCAGTACTTC. This sequence encodes CAGSQDFVQYF.

This clonotype was seen at least ten times. This chain uses TRBV2 with TRBJ2-7, with 7 positions matching TRBD1. The CDR3 has 13 amino acids. The J segment lost 6 bases and the V segment lost 4 bases, leaving 6 bases of the junction unmatched. Germline CDR1 SNHLY, CDR2 FYNNEI. In DNA form, the CDR3 reads TGTGCCAGCAGTGCGGGACAGACCCTCGAGCAGTACTTC. This sequence encodes CASSAGQTLEQYF.

This clonotype turned up a few times. The chain has TRBV18 and TRBJ2-2, with 13 bases lining up with TRBD2. Unmatched junction bases numbered 3, after V lost 3 bases and J lost 5 bases. This CDR3 region has 16 residues. The germline gives CDR1 KGHSH, CDR2 LQKENI. The CDR3 loop is CASSPMTSGRTGELFF. CDR3 coding DNA: TGTGCCAGCTCACCCATGACTAGCGGGAGGACCGGGGAGCTGTTTTTT. The whole variable domain, filled in from reference TRBV18 and TRBJ2-2, reads NAGVMQNPRHLVRRRGQEARLRCSPMKGHSHVYWYRQLPEEGLKFMVYLQKENIIDESGMPKERFSAEFPKEGPSILRIQQVVRGDSAAYFCASSPMTSGRTGELFFGEGSRLTVL.

The rearrangement joins TRBV5-1 to TRBJ2-3; either TRBD1 or TRBD2 may supply D (5 bases each). This CDR3 spans 14 amino acids. Trimming shortened V by 4 bases and J by 4 bases, and 13 bases separated the two germline ends. The V gene's germline CDR1 is SGHRS and CDR2 YFSETQ. The CDR3 region has the DNA TGCGCCAGCAGCCCCGGGGACGGGGCAGATACGCAGTATTTT. Translating gives CASSPGDGADTQYF.

This clonotype was detected many times. The chain employs TRBV6-1 and TRBJ2-7; D uncertain. The germline gives CDR1 MNHNS, CDR2 SASEGT. Trimming cost V 5 bases and J 5 bases, with 7 bases left between them. CDR3 length: 11 residues. Written as DNA, the CDR3 is TGTGCCAGCAGTAGAATGAACGAGCAGTACTTC. This codes for CASSRMNEQYF.